This is a list of T cell receptor beta chains from one sample in a study of blood T cell repertoires in COVID-19. This table comes from immunoSEQ multiplex PCR, and its TCRdb copy is limited to in-frame clones, with some not included. The repertoire holds tens of thousands of clones, with around 82% as singletons. The sequenced sample was peripheral blood. These receptor sequences come from an elderly man with active COVID-19. The CDR3 runs from the conserved cysteine through the conserved F or W. A D gene is named only where the DNA matches it firmly. The size entry is marked missing in some rows and otherwise reads once, few, many or a size class.

j_call	d_call	v_call	clone_size	cdr3_aa	cdr3_nt
TRBJ1-4	TRBD1	TRBV5-1	.	CASSSTDREKLFF	TGCGCCAGCAGCTCGACGGACAGGGAAAAACTGTTTTTT
TRBJ2-2	TRBD2	TRBV9	.	CASSPTPGLATLGELFF	TGTGCCAGCAGCCCGACTCCGGGACTAGCCACCCTCGGGGAGCTGTTTTTT
TRBJ2-7	TRBD1	TRBV6-6	.	CASGPGTGMSYEQYF	TGTGCCAGCGGGCCCGGGACAGGTATGTCCTACGAGCAGTACTTC
TRBJ1-5	.	TRBV27	.	CASRTTGGNQPQHF	TGTGCCAGCAGAACGACCGGAGGTAATCAGCCCCAGCATTTT
TRBJ2-7	TRBD2	TRBV5-4	.	CASSPGTSENYEQYF	TGTGCCAGCAGCCCCGGGACTAGCGAGAACTACGAGCAGTACTTC
TRBJ2-2	.	TRBV11-3	.	CASSLGRGGTGELFF	TGTGCCAGCAGCTTGGGAAGGGGGGGGACCGGGGAGCTGTTTTTT
TRBJ1-1	TRBD1	TRBV5-4	.	CASSLQGVTEAFF	TGTGCCAGCAGCCTCCAGGGGGTAACTGAAGCTTTCTTT
TRBJ2-7	.	TRBV5-1	.	CASSLAYEQYF	TGCGCCAGCAGCTTGGCTTACGAGCAGTACTTC
TRBJ2-5	TRBD1	TRBV27	once	CASAGTGLETQYF	TGTGCCAGCGCCGGGACAGGGCTGGAGACCCAGTACTTC
TRBJ2-5	TRBD2	TRBV24-1	.	CATSDSLRLAGGQETQYF	TGTGCCACCAGTGACTCTCTCAGACTAGCGGGAGGCCAAGAGACCCAGTACTTC